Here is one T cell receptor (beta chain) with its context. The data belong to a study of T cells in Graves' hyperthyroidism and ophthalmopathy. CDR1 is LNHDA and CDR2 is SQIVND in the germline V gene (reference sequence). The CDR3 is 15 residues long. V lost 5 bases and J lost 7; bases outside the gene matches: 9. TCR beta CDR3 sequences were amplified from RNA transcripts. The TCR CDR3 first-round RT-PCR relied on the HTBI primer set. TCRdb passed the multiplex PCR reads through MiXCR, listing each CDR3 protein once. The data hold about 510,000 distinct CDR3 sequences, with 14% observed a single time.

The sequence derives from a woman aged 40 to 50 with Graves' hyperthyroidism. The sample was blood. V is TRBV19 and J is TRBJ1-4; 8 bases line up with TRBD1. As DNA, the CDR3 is TGTGCCAGTAGTGTGGGGGTACAGGGGGTTGAAAAACTGTTTTTT. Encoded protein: CASSVGVQGVEKLFF. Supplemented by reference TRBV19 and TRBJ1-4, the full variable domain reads DGGITQSPKYLFRKEGQNVTLSCEQNLNHDAMYWYRQDPGQGLRLIYYSQIVNDFQKGDIAEGYSVSREKKESFPLTVTSAQKNPTAFYLCASSVGVQGVEKLFFGSGTQLSVL.